A single sample gave rise to the 12 T cell receptor beta chains below, sequenced in a study of shared clonotypes between healthy human individuals. TCRdb's copy holds only in-frame clones and misses some; the assay was immunoSEQ multiplex PCR. There are more than 2 million clones in the sample; around 95% occur only once, and more than 1.5% lies in the top ten. Naive CD8 cells comprised CD45RO-negative, CCR7-positively selected cells, excluding terminally differentiated effector memory CD45RA+ cells. The specimen sequenced was naive CD8+ T cells from PBMCs. These TCRs come from a man between 18 and 29 years old in good health. Some clones in this sample may be carry-over from other donors' samples.

V gene TRBV29-1 combines with J gene TRBJ2-7, with D possibly TRBD2 on 6 matching bases. The CDR3 covers 17 residues. Germline V gives CDR1 SQVTM, CDR2 ANQGSEA. The ends were cut back, 4 bases at V and 2 bases at J, with 24 bases in the middle. CDR3 sequence (DNA): TGCAGCGTTGGTTTATTGGTGGGCGGGACCGCGGCCTACGAGCAGTACTTC. It translates to CSVGLLVGGTAAYEQYF.

The chain couples TRBV5-6 to TRBJ2-5; D unresolved. The germline gives CDR1 SGHDT, CDR2 YYEEEE. V lost 0 bases to trimming and J lost 1 base, with 7 bases between them. The CDR3 has 14 residues. CDR3 region: CASSLEGFQETQYF. CDR3 in DNA: TGTGCCAGCAGCTTGGAGGGATTCCAAGAGACCCAGTACTTC.

Details on this clone: The sample contains more than one DNA sequence encoding this CDR3. The V gene is TRBV7-8, the J gene TRBJ1-3; unclear D gene. V lost 1 base, J lost 1 base, and 11 bases lay in between. This CDR3 is built from 16 residues. The germline CDR1 and CDR2 sequences are SGHVS and FQNEAQ. This CDR3 reads CASSLVGRSSGNTIYF. The DNA of the CDR3 is TGTGCCAGCAGCTTAGTAGGGCGGAGTTCTGGAAACACCATATATTTT. Supplemented by reference TRBV7-8 and TRBJ1-3, the full variable domain reads GAGVSQSPRYKVAKRGQDVALRCDPISGHVSLFWYQQALGQGPEFLTYFQNEAQLDKSGLPSDRFFAERPEGSVSTLKIQRTQQEDSAVYLCASSLVGRSSGNTIYFGEGSWLTVV.

The chain employs TRBV7-9 and TRBJ2-7; D is uncertain. The CDR3 is made up of 14 amino acids. Germline-derived CDR1 and CDR2 are SEHNR and FQNEAQ (reference sequence). V lost 4 bases, J lost 2 bases, and 12 bases lay in between. CDR3 amino acids: CASSSPTETYEQYF. CDR3 nucleotides: TGTGCCAGCAGCTCGCCGACGGAGACCTACGAGCAGTACTTC.

This chain joins TRBV19 and TRBJ1-2, with 9 bases aligning to TRBD1. The CDR3 length is 16 residues. With 7 bases clipped from V and 9 bases from J, the junction kept 18 bases outside the gene matches. Germline values: CDR1 LNHDA, CDR2 SQIVND (reference sequence). This CDR3 reads CASNGGPGQGVQSYTF. In DNA, the CDR3 is TGTGCCAGTAATGGGGGGCCGGGACAGGGTGTGCAAAGCTACACCTTC.

The rearrangement uses TRBV29-1 and TRBJ2-3; 14 bases are shared with TRBD2. The CDR3 spans 13 residues. Germline V CDR1 and CDR2: SQVTM, ANQGSEA. CDR3 DNA: TGCAGTGGGACTAGCGGGAGAATTGGTACGCAGTATTTT. Amino acids: CSGTSGRIGTQYF.

Concerning this clone: Different DNA sequences within this sample yield the same CDR3. V is TRBV11-2 and J is TRBJ1-2; 11 positions agree with TRBD1. This CDR3 region has 13 residues. V shed 3 bases, J shed 7 bases, and the junction held 1 base outside the gene matches. The germline V gene encodes CDR1 SGHAT and CDR2 FQNNGV. The CDR3 DNA sequence: TGTGCCAGCAGCTTGGGACAGGGGGTTGGCTACACCTTC. As protein: CASSLGQGVGYTF.

With regard to this clone: This sample includes further DNA sequences coding for the same CDR3. The chain recombines TRBV9 with TRBJ2-7, with 7 bases identical to TRBD2. The CDR3 is made up of 13 amino acids. The ends lost 4 bases at V and 3 bases at J; junction bases unmatched: 4. Germline lookup yields CDR1 SGDLS and CDR2 YYNGEE. CDR3 coding DNA: TGTGCCAGCAGCCCCGGGGGGATCTACGAGCAGTACTTC. Translated, it gives CASSPGGIYEQYF.

V and J are TRBV2 and TRBJ2-1; D is unclear. The CDR3 has 15 amino acids. V lost 3 bases and J lost 8, with 17 bases in between. Germline V lookup: CDR1 SNHLY, CDR2 FYNNEI. The CDR3 region has the DNA TGTGCCAGCAGTGAGTTGTCCGGGCCGACGGATGAGCAGTTCTTC. It specifies CASSELSGPTDEQFF.

In this sample, this clone turned up once. This chain uses TRBV6-1 with TRBJ2-7; unclear D gene. This CDR3 has 15 amino acids. Trimming removed 1 base from V and 0 bases from J, with 10 bases in between. Looked up from germline, CDR1 is MNHNS and CDR2 is SASEGT. CDR3 amino acids: CASSEGRAASYEQYF. Here the CDR3 DNA reads TGTGCCAGCAGTGAAGGACGGGCCGCCTCCTACGAGCAGTACTTC.

This clone was seen a single time. The chain recombines TRBV5-6 with TRBJ2-7; 7 bases agree with TRBD1. The trim removed 4 bases at V and 12 bases at J, leaving 13 bases unmatched. The CDR3 length is 13 residues. Germline CDR1 is SGHDT and CDR2 is YYEEEE. For the CDR3, the DNA is TGTGCCAGCAGCGCCCAATACAGGGGCCGTGGGTACTTC. Protein sequence: CASSAQYRGRGYF.

The chain recombines TRBV10-2 with TRBJ2-4, with D unclear. The V gene lost 0 bases and the J gene lost 9 bases, with 15 bases spanning the gap. CDR3 length: 15 residues. Germline V gene data show CDR1 as WSHSY and CDR2 as SAAADI. CDR3 protein: CASSESKGRLGIQYF. The CDR3 coding sequence is TGCGCCAGCAGTGAGTCGAAAGGAAGACTGGGCATTCAGTACTTC.